The clone carrying this T cell receptor beta chain is a singleton in its sample. Its matching antigen is unknown. The PCR had 60 Vbeta and 13 Jbeta primers. Authors' processing steps: Later, tens of millions of unique TCR beta chains were counted in an analysis, and approximately 10 million of them were shared. Some clones are missing from TCRdb's copy, which holds only in-frame ones; the method was immunoSEQ multiplex PCR. That table furnishes V, J and clone size, whereas the DNA furnished D and trimming. The sample carries some 45,000 clones, around 68% recorded once. The data derive from a study of cytomegalovirus exposure and HLA in healthy donors. The study, taken as a whole, reports: Usually a TCR sequence was rare, but some public TCRs were found in many donors.

Losses at the gene ends were 1 base for V and 10 bases for J; bases not matched to a gene: 5. The germline gives CDR1 MNHNS, CDR2 SASEGT. The CDR3 runs 14 residues. Sequencing was performed on PBMCs. The chain uses TRBV6-1 and TRBJ1-5; 9 bases are shared with TRBD1. The TCR sequence derives from a man between 25 and 39 years old in good health and CMV-seronegative. In DNA form, the CDR3 reads TGTGCCAGCAGTGAAGGGGACAGGGATTTTCCCCAGCATTTT. Translating it yields CASSEGDRDFPQHF.